This note documents a single T cell receptor beta chain sequence. Its antigen is unidentified. The entry originates in a study of CXCR3-negative and CXCR3-positive naive CD8 T cells. Study-level points and caveats: Both naive subsets showed comparably high diversity, and memory CD8+ cells showed much lower diversity. Comparison of naive cells showed more hydrophobic TRB CDR3s in CXCR3-positive than in CXCR3-negative naive cells. For naive cells, CXCR3-negative and CXCR3-positive subsets had similar TRBV-TRBJ usage; for memory cells, usage differed.

Via 5' RACE with UMI labels, TRB cDNA libraries were prepared. Following a re-call of the 5' RACE reads, TCRdb has one entry per CDR3 protein and lacks DNA. The sample has over 70,000 distinct CDR3 sequences, and its top ten clones hold over 1.5%. Naive cells were sorted as CD45RO-, CCR7+, CD27+ and CD95-. In germline, CDR1 is SGDLS, CDR2 YYNGEE. This CDR3 contains 17 residues. J is TRBJ2-1 and V is TRBV9; the D gene TCRdb calls, TRBD1, cannot be checked with no DNA. The receptor comes from a human donor in good health. Some clones in this sample may be carry-over from other donors' samples. The sequenced sample was naive CXCR3- CD8+ T cells from blood. Documented subset: CD45RO-CCR7+CD27+CD95- naive CD8+ T cells lacking CXCR3 (TNR3-). The CDR3 is CASSVGSGTGAYNEQFF.